One and the same sample provided the 8 T cell receptor beta chains below, sequenced in a study of OX40 agonist ivuxolimab in advanced cancers. Assay: immunoSEQ multiplex PCR; the TCRdb copy retains only in-frame clones and omits some. Among approximately 91,000 clones, approximately 90% were seen once, and the ten largest hold about 0.5%. This material consisted of CD4+ or CD8+ T cells sorted from blood, taken in a trial of the OX40 agonist ivuxolimab. These receptors all come from an adult with an advanced solid tumor such as melanoma, head and neck, liver or kidney cancer.

V and J are TRBV10-1 and TRBJ2-7, with 7 nucleotides matching TRBD2. V was pared by 5 bases and J by 3 bases, with 10 bases of the junction left unmatched. CDR3 size: 15 residues. Germline CDR1 is WNHNN and CDR2 is SYGVQD (reference sequence). CDR3 sequence reads: CASSSVWGGIYEQYF. Written as DNA, the CDR3 is TGCGCCAGCAGTTCGGTTTGGGGGGGTATCTACGAGCAGTACTTC.

The CDR3 DNA is TGTGCCAGCAGCTTGTCGATCAGCTCTGGGGCCAACGTCCTGACTTTC. It translates to CASSLSISSGANVLTF. V is TRBV5-4 and J is TRBJ2-6, with no clear D. This CDR3 spans 16 amino acids. V shed 1 base and J shed 0 bases, with 8 bases lying between them. In germline, CDR1 is SGHNT, CDR2 YYREEE (reference sequence). The whole variable domain, filled in from reference TRBV5-4 and TRBJ2-6, reads ETGVTQSPTHLIKTRGQQVTLRCSSQSGHNTVSWYQQALGQGPQFIFQYYREEENGRGNFPPRFSGLQFPNYSSELNVNALELDDSALYLCASSLSISSGANVLTFGAGSRLTVL.

This clone was observed once. The chain employs TRBV12-5 and TRBJ1-1, with D possibly TRBD1 on 5 matching bases. CDR3 length: 13 amino acids. Germline V gives CDR1 LGHNT, CDR2 FRNRAP. V shed 6 bases and J shed 3 bases, with 11 bases lying between them. CDR3: CASGRQTYTEAFF. CDR3 bases: TGTGCTAGTGGACGACAGACCTACACTGAAGCTTTCTTT.

The chain carries TRBV6-5 and TRBJ1-2; the D is unclear. V lost 5 bases to trimming and J lost 4 bases, with 14 bases between them. The CDR3 totals 14 residues. Germline CDR1 reads MNHEY; CDR2 reads SVGAGI. CDR3 residues: CASSPTLAGYGYTF. The CDR3 bases are TGTGCCAGCAGTCCTACCCTTGCAGGCTATGGCTACACCTTC.

The rearrangement links TRBV21-1 to TRBJ2-4. TRBV21-1 is shown as a pseudogene. CDR3 length equals 15 residues. The CDR3 DNA reads TGTGCCAGCAGCACAAGCAGTCGAGCCAAAAACATTCAGTACTTC. It specifies CASSTSSRAKNIQYF.

The chain has TRBV10-1 and TRBJ2-5; a weak D match, TRBD2 (5 bases). Trimming shortened V by 3 bases and J by 7 bases, and 12 bases separated the two germline ends. CDR1 and CDR2 (germline): WNHNN, SYGVQD (reference sequence). This CDR3 is 13 amino acids long. The CDR3 nucleotides are TGCGCCAGCAGTGATACGGGAACTGTGACCCAGTACTTC. Translating it yields CASSDTGTVTQYF.

The V gene is TRBV19, the J gene TRBJ1-5, with 7 bases aligning to TRBD1. Trimming at V came to 7 bases and at J to 2 bases, leaving 2 bases not matched to a gene. The CDR3 runs to 13 residues. Germline CDR1 is LNHDA and CDR2 is SQIVND (reference sequence). This CDR3 is CASKDRGNQPQHF. Here the CDR3 DNA reads TGTGCCAGTAAAGACAGGGGCAATCAGCCCCAGCATTTT.

V gene TRBV11-3 combines with J gene TRBJ1-6; D ambiguous. Trimming left V 5 bases short and J 6 bases short, with 14 bases between. The CDR3 has 15 residues. Germline-derived CDR1 and CDR2 are SGHNT and YENEEA. In DNA form, the CDR3 reads TGTGCCAGCAGCCCATTAGAATGGAGTAATTCACCCCTCCACTTT. Translated: CASSPLEWSNSPLHF.